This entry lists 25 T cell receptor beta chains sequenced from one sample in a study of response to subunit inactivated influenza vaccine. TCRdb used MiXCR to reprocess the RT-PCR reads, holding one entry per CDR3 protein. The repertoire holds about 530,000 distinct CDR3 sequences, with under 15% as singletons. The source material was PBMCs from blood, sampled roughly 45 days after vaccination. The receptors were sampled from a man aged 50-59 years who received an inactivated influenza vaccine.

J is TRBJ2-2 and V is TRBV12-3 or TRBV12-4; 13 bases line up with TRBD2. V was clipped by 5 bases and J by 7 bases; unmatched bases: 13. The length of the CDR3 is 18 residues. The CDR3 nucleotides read TGTGCCAGCAGTCCTACCCTAGGGACTAGCGGGGTCGGCGGGGAGCTGTTTTTT. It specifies CASSPTLGTSGVGGELFF.

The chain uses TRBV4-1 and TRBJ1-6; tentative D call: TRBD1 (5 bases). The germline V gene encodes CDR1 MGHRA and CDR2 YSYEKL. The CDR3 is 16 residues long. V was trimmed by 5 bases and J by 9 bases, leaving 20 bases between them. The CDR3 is CASSYTHSQGRSPLHF. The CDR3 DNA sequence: TGCGCCAGCAGCTATACCCATTCGCAGGGTCGTTCACCCCTCCACTTT.

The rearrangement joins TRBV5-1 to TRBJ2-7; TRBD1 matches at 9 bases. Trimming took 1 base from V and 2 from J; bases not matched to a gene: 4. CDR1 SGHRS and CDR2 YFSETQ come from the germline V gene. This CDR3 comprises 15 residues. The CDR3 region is CASSLQGTGPYEQYF. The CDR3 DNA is TGCGCCAGCAGCTTGCAGGGGACAGGGCCCTACGAGCAGTACTTC. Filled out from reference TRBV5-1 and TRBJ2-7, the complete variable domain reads KAGVTQTPRYLIKTRGQQVTLSCSPISGHRSVSWYQQTPGQGLQFLFEYFSETQRNKGNFPGRFSGRQFSNSRSEMNVSTLELGDSALYLCASSLQGTGPYEQYFGPGTRLTVT.

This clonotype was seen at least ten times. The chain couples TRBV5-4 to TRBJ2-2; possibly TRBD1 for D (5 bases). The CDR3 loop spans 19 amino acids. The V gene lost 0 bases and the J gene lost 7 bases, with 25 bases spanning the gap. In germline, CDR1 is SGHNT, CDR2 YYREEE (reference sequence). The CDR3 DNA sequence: TGTGCCAGCAGCTTGGCCATACGGCACTACTCCAGGGATGGCGGGGAGCTGTTTTTT. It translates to CASSLAIRHYSRDGGELFF.

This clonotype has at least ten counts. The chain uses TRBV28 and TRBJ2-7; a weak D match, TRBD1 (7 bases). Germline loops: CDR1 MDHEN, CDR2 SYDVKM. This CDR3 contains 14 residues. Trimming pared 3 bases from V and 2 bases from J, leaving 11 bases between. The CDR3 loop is CASSLAGQTYEQYF. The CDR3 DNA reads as TGTGCCAGCAGTTTGGCGGGACAGACCTACGAGCAGTACTTC.

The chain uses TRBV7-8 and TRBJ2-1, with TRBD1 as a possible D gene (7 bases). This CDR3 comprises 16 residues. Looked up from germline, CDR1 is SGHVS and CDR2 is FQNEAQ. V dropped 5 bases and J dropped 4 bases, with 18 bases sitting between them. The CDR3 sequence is CASSPLEGQSYNEQFF. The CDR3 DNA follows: TGTGCCAGCAGCCCTTTGGAGGGACAGTCTTACAATGAGCAGTTCTTC.

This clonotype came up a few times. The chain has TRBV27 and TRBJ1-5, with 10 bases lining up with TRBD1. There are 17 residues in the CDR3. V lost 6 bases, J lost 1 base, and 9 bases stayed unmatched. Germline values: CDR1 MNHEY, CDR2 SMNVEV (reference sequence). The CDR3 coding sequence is TGTGCCAGCAGACCGGACAGGGGGTGGAGGAGCAATCAGCCCCAGCATTTT. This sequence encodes CASRPDRGWRSNQPQHF.

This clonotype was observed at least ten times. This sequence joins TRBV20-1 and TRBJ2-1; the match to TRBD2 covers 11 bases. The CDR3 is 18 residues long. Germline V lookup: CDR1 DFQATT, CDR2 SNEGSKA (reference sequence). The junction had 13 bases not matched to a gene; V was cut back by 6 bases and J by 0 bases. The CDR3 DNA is TGCAGTGCCAGGGACCCTAGCGGGGGGTCCAGCTCCTACAATGAGCAGTTCTTC. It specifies CSARDPSGGSSSYNEQFF.

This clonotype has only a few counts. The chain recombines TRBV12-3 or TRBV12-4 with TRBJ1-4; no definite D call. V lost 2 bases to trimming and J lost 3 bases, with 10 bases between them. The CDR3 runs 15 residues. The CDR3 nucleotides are TGTGCCAGCAGTTTAATCTCCCAGGCTAATGAAAAACTGTTTTTT. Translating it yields CASSLISQANEKLFF.

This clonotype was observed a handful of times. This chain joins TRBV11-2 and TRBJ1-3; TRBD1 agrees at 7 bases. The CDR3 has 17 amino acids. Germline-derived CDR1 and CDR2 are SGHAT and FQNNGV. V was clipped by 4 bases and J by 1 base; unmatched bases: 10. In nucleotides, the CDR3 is TGTGCCAGCAGCTCAAAACGGACAGGAAAATCTGGAAACACCATATATTTT. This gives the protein CASSSKRTGKSGNTIYF.

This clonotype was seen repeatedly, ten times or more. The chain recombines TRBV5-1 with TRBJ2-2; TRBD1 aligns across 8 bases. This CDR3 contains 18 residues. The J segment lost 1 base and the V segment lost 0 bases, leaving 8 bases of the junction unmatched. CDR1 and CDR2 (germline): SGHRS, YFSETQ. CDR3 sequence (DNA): TGCGCCAGCAGCTTGGCCCGCGGGACAGGCCTGAACACCGGGGAGCTGTTTTTT. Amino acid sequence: CASSLARGTGLNTGELFF.

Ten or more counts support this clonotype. CDR3 sequence: CASSPGGQNTEAFF. Written as DNA, the CDR3 is TGCGCCAGCAGCCCGGGTGGTCAGAACACTGAAGCTTTCTTT. The V gene is TRBV5-1, the J gene TRBJ1-1; D gene unclear. CDR1 SGHRS and CDR2 YFSETQ come from the germline V gene. Trimming left V 4 bases short and J 1 base short, with 11 bases between. The CDR3 sequence is 14 residues long.

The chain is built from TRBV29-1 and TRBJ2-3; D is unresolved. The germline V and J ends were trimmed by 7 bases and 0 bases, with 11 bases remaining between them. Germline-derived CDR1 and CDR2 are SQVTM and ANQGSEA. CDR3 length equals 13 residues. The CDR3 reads CSAAPVSTDTQYF. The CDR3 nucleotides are TGCAGCGCGGCACCAGTTAGCACAGATACGCAGTATTTT.

The CDR3 protein is CASSVTGRGPYEQYF. The CDR3 bases are TGCGCCAGCAGCGTAACGGGCAGGGGGCCCTACGAGCAGTACTTC. The genes are TRBV5-1 and TRBJ2-7; 8 nucleotides line up with TRBD1. V was clipped by 4 bases and J by 2 bases; unmatched bases: 8. Germline V gene lookup returns CDR1 SGHRS and CDR2 YFSETQ. This CDR3 has 15 residues.

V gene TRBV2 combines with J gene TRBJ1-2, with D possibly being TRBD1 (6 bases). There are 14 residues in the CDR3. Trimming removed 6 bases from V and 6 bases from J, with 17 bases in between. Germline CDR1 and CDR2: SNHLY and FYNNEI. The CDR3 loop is CASSDTGLVDGYTF. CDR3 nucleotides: TGTGCCAGCAGCGACACAGGGCTAGTGGATGGCTACACCTTC.

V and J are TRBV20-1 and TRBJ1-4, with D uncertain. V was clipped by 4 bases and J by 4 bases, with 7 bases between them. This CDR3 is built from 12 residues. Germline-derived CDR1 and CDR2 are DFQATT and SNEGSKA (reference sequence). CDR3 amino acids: CSAMGSNEKLFF. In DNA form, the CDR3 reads TGCAGTGCTATGGGTAGTAATGAAAAACTGTTTTTT.

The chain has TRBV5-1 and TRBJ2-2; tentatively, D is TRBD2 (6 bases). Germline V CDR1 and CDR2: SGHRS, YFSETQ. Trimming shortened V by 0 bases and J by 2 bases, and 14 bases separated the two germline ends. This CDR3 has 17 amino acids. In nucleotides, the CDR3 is TGCGCCAGCAGCTTGGAAGGGGCCGGGAGAAACACCGGGGAGCTGTTTTTT. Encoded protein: CASSLEGAGRNTGELFF.

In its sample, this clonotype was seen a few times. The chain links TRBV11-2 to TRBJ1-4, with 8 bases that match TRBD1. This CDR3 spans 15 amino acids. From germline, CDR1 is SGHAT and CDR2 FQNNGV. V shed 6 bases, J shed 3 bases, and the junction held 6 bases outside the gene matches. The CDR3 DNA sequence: TGTGCCAGCAGATGGAAACAGGGGGCTAATGAAAAACTGTTTTTT. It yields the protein CASRWKQGANEKLFF. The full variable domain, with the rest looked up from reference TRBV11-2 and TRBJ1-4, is EAGVAQSPRYKIIEKRQSVAFWCNPISGHATLYWYQQILGQGPKLLIQFQNNGVVDDSQLPKDRFSAERLKGVDSTLKIQPAKLEDSAVYLCASRWKQGANEKLFFGSGTQLSVL.

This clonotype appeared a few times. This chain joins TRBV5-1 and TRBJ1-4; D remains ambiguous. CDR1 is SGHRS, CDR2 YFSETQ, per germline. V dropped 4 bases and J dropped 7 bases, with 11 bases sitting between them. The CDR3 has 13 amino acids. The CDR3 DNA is TGCGCCAGCAGCCCCGCCCAGGTTGAAAAACTGTTTTTT. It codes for CASSPAQVEKLFF.

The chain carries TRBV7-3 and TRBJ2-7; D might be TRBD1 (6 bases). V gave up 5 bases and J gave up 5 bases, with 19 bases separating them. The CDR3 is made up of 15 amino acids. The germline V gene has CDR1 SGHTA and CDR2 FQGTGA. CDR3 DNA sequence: TGTGCCAGCAGCGAGCCTTCCGGGACAAGCGACGAGCAGTACTTC. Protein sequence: CASSEPSGTSDEQYF.

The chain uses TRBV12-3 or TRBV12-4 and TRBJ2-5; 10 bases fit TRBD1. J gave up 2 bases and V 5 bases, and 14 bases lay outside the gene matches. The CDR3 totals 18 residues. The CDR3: CASSPGGTGALSQETQYF. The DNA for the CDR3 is TGTGCCAGCAGTCCGGGGGGGACAGGGGCCTTATCGCAAGAGACCCAGTACTTC.

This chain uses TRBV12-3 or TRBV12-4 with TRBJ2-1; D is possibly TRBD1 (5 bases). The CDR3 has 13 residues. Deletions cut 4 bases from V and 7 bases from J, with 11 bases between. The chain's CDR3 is CASSSAGLNEQFF. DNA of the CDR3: TGTGCCAGCAGTTCGGCAGGGTTGAATGAGCAGTTCTTC.

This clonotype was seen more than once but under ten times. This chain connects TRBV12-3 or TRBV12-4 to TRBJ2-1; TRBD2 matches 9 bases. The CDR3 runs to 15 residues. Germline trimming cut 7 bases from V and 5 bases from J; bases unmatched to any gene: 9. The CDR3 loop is CASNPASGKDNEQFF. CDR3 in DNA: TGTGCCAGCAACCCCGCTAGCGGGAAGGACAATGAGCAGTTCTTC.

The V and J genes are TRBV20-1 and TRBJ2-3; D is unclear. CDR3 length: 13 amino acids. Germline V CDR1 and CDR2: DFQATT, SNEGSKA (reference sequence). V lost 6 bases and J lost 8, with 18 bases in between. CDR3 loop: CSAHPGPLGTQYF. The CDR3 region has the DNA TGCAGTGCCCATCCTGGCCCCTTGGGTACGCAGTATTTT.

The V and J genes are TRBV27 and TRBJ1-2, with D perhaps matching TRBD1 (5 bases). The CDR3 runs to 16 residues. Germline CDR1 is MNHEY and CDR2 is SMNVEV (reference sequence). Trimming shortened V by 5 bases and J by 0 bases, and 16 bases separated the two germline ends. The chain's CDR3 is CASSPPRGHPNYGYTF. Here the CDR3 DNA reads TGTGCCAGCAGTCCACCTAGAGGACATCCTAACTATGGCTACACCTTC.